This T cell receptor (beta chain) was observed in a study of tumor and adjacent non-tumor tissue in lung cancer. Looking at the study overall: The cohort had roughly 12 adenocarcinoma, a couple of squamous cell and 1 small cell patients. Stage I to III disease affected ten to eleven men and about five women aged about 31 to 80.

Study-wide results and limits: In normal lung, the top 100 clones were significantly more dominant than in tumor. Significantly higher TCR diversity was found in tumor than normal lung.

The germline V gene has CDR1 SGHAT and CDR2 FQNNGV. The CDR3 loop spans 15 amino acids. This clonotype was observed once. Its target is not known. The CDR3 does not close with the conserved phenylalanine or tryptophan, likely indicating a read error. RNA was extracted from bulk tissue without any cell sorting. The library came from three nested PCR rounds adapted from ARM-PCR protocols. MiXCR was run by TCRdb on the multiplex PCR reads, yielding one entry per CDR3 protein. Among 78,000 or so distinct CDR3 sequences listed, roughly 76% were seen once. The TCR was taken from a woman in her 50s with non-small cell lung cancer. Input material: lung tumor tissue. The chain recombines TRBV11-2 with TRBJ1-2; the D gene is possibly TRBD1 (6 bases). In nucleotides, the CDR3 is TGTGCCAGCAGCCTAAAGGGGGGGCCCAACTATGACTACACCTCC. The encoded protein is CASSLKGGPNYDYTS.